The 10 T cell receptor beta chains in this list originate from one sample, sequenced in a study of blood T cell repertoires in COVID-19. Here immunoSEQ multiplex PCR was the method, and the copy in TCRdb shows in-frame clones only, minus some. In the table there are approximately 110,000 clones, roughly 80% of which are singletons. Material: peripheral blood. The receptor set was obtained from a man between 45 and 60 years old with acute or convalescent COVID-19.

This chain uses TRBV2 with TRBJ1-5; perhaps TRBD1 as D (6 bases). There are 14 residues in the CDR3. The germline V gene has CDR1 SNHLY and CDR2 FYNNEI. Trimming pared 6 bases from V and 2 bases from J, leaving 11 bases between. DNA of the CDR3: TGTGCCAGCAGCACAGGGAAGGGCAATCAGCCCCAGCATTTT. Translation: CASSTGKGNQPQHF.

The rearrangement uses TRBV11-2 and TRBJ1-3, with D perhaps matching TRBD1 (5 bases). V was clipped by 0 bases and J by 8 bases, with 11 bases between them. Germline-derived CDR1 and CDR2 are SGHAT and FQNNGV. The CDR3 spans 14 residues. CDR3 loop: CASSLDGQGYTIYF. The CDR3 DNA follows: TGTGCCAGCAGCTTAGATGGGCAGGGATACACCATATATTTT.

The chain is built from TRBV3-1 (or the pseudogene TRBV3-2) and TRBJ1-1; TRBD1 aligns across 12 bases. The J segment lost 7 bases and the V segment lost 3 bases, leaving 3 bases of the junction unmatched. Germline CDR1 and CDR2: LGHDT and YNNKEL (reference sequence). The CDR3 is made up of 14 amino acids. The CDR3 nucleotides read TGTGCCAGCAGCCAGGGGACAGGGGGCCGTGAAGCTTTCTTT. Protein: CASSQGTGGREAFF.

The gene calls are TRBV7-2 and TRBJ1-2; possibly TRBD1 for D (6 bases). V was clipped by 0 bases and J by 8 bases, with 10 bases between them. The length of the CDR3 is 13 residues. Germline CDR1 and CDR2: SGHTA and FQGNSA. DNA of the CDR3: TGTGCCAGCAGCTTAGCGACAGGAGTAGGCTACACCTTC. As protein: CASSLATGVGYTF.

The chain recombines TRBV6-5 with TRBJ1-2; D is ambiguous. The CDR3 has 16 amino acids. Germline V gives CDR1 MNHEY, CDR2 SVGAGI. Trimming took off 2 bases at V and 8 bases at J, with 21 bases between the two ends. CDR3 sequence reads: CASSYDASISGGGYTF. For the CDR3, the DNA is TGTGCCAGCAGTTACGACGCTTCGATCTCGGGCGGGGGCTACACCTTC.

The chain joins TRBV5-6 to TRBJ2-2; TRBD2 is a possible D gene (5 bases). The V gene lost 0 bases and the J gene lost 2 bases, with 11 bases spanning the gap. The CDR3 spans 16 residues. From germline, CDR1 is SGHDT and CDR2 YYEEEE. Here the CDR3 reads CASSLAEGLNTGELFF. Written as DNA, the CDR3 is TGTGCCAGCAGCTTGGCCGAGGGTCTTAACACCGGGGAGCTGTTTTTT.

V is TRBV6-5 and J is TRBJ1-2; 10 nucleotides align to TRBD1. This CDR3 region has 15 residues. Losses at the gene ends were 9 bases for V and 7 bases for J; bases not matched to a gene: 14. The V gene's germline CDR1 is MNHEY and CDR2 SVGAGI. The CDR3 sequence is CASLIQGQGIRGYTF. CDR3 in DNA: TGTGCCAGTCTGATACAGGGACAGGGGATTCGTGGCTACACCTTC.

This clone was recorded only once. CDR3 loop: CASSPLSGGGETQYF. Written as DNA, the CDR3 is TGTGCCAGCAGCCCCTTGTCGGGGGGCGGAGAGACCCAGTACTTC. The rearrangement uses TRBV3-1 (or the pseudogene TRBV3-2) and TRBJ2-5, with a possible D match to TRBD2 (7 bases). The CDR3 has 15 amino acids. Germline V gene data show CDR1 as LGHDT and CDR2 as YNNKEL (reference sequence). The ends were cut back, 4 bases at V and 4 bases at J, with 16 bases in the middle.

This clone was seen more than once but under ten times. The chain combines TRBV27 with TRBJ1-1, with 8 bases that match TRBD1. The CDR3 is 16 amino acids. The J segment lost 0 bases and the V segment lost 6 bases, leaving 9 bases of the junction unmatched. Per the germline V gene, CDR1 is MNHEY and CDR2 is SMNVEV (reference sequence). The DNA of the CDR3 is TGTGCCAGCAGGACGGGCACAGGGGGAGTGAACACTGAAGCTTTCTTT. It specifies CASRTGTGGVNTEAFF.

The V call is TRBV7-8, the J call TRBJ1-1, with unresolved D. This CDR3 is built from 15 residues. Trimming pared 0 bases from V and 4 bases from J, leaving 12 bases between. In germline, CDR1 is SGHVS, CDR2 FQNEAQ. The DNA of the CDR3 is TGTGCCAGCAGCTTAGCTTTTGGTAGTGGCACTGAAGCTTTCTTT. Translating gives CASSLAFGSGTEAFF.